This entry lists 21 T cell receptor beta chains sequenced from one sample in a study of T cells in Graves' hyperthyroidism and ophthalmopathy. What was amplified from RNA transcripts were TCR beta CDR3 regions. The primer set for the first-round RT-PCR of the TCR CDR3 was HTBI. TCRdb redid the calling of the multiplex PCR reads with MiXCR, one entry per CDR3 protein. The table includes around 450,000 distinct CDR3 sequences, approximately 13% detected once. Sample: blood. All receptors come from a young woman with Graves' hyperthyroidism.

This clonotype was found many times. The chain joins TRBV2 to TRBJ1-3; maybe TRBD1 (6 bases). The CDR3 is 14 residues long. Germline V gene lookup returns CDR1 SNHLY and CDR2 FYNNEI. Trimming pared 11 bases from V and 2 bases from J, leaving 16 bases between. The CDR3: CAGGTREPGNTIYF. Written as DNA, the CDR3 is TGTGCCGGGGGGACAAGGGAACCTGGAAACACCATATATTTT.

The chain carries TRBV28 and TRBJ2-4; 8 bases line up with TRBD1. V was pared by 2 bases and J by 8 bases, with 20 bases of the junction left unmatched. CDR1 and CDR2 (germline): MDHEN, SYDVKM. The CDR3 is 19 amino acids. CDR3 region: CASSLGAPNRGNRIDIQYF. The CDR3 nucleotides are TGTGCCAGCAGTTTAGGGGCACCCAACAGGGGGAATAGGATTGACATTCAGTACTTC.

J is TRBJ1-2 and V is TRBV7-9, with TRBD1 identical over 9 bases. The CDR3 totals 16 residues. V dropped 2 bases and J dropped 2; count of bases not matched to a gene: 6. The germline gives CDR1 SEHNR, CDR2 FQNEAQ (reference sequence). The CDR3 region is CASSLRTGTGNYGYTF. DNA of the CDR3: TGTGCCAGCAGCTTAAGGACCGGGACAGGGAACTATGGCTACACCTTC.

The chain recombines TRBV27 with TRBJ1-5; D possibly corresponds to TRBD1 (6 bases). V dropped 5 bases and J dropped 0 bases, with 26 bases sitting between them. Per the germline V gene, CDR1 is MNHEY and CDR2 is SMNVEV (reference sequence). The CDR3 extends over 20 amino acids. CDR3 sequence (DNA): TGTGCCAGCAGTCGCCTTCGACCAGGGCGGGGGGCCTATAGCAATCAGCCCCAGCATTTT. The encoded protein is CASSRLRPGRGAYSNQPQHF.

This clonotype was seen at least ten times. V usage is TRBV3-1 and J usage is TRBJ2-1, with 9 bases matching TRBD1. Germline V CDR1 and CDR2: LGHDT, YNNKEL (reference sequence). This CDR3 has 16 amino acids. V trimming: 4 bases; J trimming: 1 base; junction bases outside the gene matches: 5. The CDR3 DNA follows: TGTGCCAGCAGCCCGGACAGGGGATTGTCCTACAATGAGCAGTTCTTC. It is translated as CASSPDRGLSYNEQFF.

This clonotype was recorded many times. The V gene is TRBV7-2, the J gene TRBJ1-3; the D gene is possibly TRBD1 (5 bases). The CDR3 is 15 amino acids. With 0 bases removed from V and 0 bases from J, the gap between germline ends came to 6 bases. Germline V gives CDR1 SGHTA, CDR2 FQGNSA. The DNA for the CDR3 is TGTGCCAGCAGCTTAGCAGGGACCTCTGGAAACACCATATATTTT. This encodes CASSLAGTSGNTIYF. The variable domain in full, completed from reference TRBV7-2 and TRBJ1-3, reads GAGVSQSPSNKVTEKGKDVELRCDPISGHTALYWYRQSLGQGLEFLIYFQGNSAPDKSGLPSDRFSAERTGGSVSTLTIQRTQQEDSAVYLCASSLAGTSGNTIYFGEGSWLTVV.

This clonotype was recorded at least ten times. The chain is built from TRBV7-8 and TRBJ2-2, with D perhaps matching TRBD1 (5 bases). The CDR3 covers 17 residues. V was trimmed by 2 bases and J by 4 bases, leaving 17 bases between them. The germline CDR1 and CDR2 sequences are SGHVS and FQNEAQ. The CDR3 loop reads CASSLSSGSRLTGELFF. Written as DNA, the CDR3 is TGTGCCAGCAGCTTAAGTTCAGGGTCCCGCCTCACCGGGGAGCTGTTTTTT.

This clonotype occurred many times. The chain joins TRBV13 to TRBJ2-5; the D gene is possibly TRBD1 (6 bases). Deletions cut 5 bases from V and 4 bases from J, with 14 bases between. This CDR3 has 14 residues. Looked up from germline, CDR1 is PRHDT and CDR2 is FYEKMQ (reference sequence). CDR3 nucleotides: TGTGCCAGCAGCCCCCGGACAGAAAGAGAGACCCAGTACTTC. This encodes CASSPRTERETQYF.

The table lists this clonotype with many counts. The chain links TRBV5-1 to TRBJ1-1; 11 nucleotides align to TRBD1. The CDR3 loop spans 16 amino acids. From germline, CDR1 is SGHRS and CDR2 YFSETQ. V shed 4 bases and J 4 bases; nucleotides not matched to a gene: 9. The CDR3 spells CASSPGQGEGSTEAFF. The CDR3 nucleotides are TGCGCCAGCAGCCCGGGACAGGGGGAGGGGAGCACTGAAGCTTTCTTT. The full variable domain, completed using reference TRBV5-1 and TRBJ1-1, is KAGVTQTPRYLIKTRGQQVTLSCSPISGHRSVSWYQQTPGQGLQFLFEYFSETQRNKGNFPGRFSGRQFSNSRSEMNVSTLELGDSALYLCASSPGQGEGSTEAFFGQGTRLTVV.

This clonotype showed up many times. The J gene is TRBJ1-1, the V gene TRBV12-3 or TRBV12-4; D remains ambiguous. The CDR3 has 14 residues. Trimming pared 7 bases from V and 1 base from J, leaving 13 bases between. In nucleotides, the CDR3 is TGTGCCAGCAATAAGGCGCTGAGGAACACTGAAGCTTTCTTT. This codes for CASNKALRNTEAFF.

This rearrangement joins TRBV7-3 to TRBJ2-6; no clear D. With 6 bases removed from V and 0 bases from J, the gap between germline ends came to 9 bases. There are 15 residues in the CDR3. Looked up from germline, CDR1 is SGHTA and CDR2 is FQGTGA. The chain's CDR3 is CASSQPNSGANVLTF. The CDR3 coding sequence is TGTGCCAGCAGTCAACCCAACTCTGGGGCCAACGTCCTGACTTTC.

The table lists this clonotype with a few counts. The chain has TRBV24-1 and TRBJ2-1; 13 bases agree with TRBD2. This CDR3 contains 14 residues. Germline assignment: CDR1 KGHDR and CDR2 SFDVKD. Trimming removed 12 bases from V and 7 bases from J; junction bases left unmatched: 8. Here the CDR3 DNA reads TGTGCCGTCTCGACTAGCGGGAGGTTTAATGAGCAGTTCTTC. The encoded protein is CAVSTSGRFNEQFF.

The CDR3 DNA sequence: TGTGCCATCAGTGAGAAGGGGATCTTGGAGACCCAGTACTTC. Protein: CAISEKGILETQYF. The rearrangement joins TRBV10-3 to TRBJ2-5; TRBD1 is a possible D gene (5 bases). CDR1 and CDR2 (germline): ENHRY, SYGVKD. The CDR3 runs 14 residues. Between the trimmed V and J ends, which lost 2 bases and 5 bases, there was a span of 12 bases.

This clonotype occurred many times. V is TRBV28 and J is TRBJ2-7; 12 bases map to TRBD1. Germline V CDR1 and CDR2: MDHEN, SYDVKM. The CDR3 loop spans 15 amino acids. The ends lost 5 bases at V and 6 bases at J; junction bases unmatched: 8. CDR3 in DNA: TGTGCCAGCAGTCCCGCGGGACAGGGGGCGAGCGAGCAGTACTTC. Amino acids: CASSPAGQGASEQYF.

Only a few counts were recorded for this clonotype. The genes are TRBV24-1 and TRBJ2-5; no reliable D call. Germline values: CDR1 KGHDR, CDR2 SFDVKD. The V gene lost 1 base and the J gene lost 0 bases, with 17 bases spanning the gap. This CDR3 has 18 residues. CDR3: CATSDFSVGRWDQETQYF. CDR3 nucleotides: TGTGCCACCAGTGATTTTAGTGTCGGTCGGTGGGACCAAGAGACCCAGTACTTC.

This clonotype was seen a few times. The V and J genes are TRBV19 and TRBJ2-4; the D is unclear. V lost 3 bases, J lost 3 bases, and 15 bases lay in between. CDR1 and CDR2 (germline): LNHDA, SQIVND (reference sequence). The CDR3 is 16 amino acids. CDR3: CASSIVSAAGKNIQYF. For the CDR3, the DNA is TGTGCCAGTAGTATCGTGAGCGCCGCCGGCAAAAACATTCAGTACTTC.

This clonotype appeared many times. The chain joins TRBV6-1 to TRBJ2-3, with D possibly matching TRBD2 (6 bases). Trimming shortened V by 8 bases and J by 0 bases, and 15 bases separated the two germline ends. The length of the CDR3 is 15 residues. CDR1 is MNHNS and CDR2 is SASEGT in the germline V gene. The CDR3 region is CASWRSGSSTDTQYF. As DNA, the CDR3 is TGTGCCAGCTGGCGTAGCGGATCTAGCACAGATACGCAGTATTTT.

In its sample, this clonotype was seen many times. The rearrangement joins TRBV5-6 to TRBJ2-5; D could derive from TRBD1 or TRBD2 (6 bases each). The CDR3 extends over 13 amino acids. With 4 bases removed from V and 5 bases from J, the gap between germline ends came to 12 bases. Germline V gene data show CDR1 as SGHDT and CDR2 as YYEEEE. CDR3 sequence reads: CASSRGGMETQYF. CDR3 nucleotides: TGTGCCAGCAGCCGAGGGGGGATGGAGACCCAGTACTTC.

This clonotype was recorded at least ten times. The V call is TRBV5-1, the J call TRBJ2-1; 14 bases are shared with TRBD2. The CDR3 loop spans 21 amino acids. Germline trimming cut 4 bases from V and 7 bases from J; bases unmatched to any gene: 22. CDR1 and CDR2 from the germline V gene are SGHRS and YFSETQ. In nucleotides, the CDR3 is TGCGCCAGCAGCCCCCCCCCACGGGGACTAGCGGGAGCTGGAGGGAGAAATGAGCAGTTCTTC. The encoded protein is CASSPPPRGLAGAGGRNEQFF.

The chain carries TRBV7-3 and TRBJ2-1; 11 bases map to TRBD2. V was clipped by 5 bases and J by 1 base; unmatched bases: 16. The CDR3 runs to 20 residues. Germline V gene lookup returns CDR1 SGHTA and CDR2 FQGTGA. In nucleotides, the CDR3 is TGTGCCAGCAGCCAGGGTTATGGACTAGCGGGTTCCGATTCCTACAATGAGCAGTTCTTC. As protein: CASSQGYGLAGSDSYNEQFF.

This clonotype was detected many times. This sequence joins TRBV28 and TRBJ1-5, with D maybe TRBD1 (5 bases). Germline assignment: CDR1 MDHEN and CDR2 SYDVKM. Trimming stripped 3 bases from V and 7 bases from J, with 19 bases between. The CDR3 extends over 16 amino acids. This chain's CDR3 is CASSLEGRGPTQPQHF. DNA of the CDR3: TGTGCCAGCAGTTTGGAGGGGCGCGGACCTACCCAGCCCCAGCATTTT.